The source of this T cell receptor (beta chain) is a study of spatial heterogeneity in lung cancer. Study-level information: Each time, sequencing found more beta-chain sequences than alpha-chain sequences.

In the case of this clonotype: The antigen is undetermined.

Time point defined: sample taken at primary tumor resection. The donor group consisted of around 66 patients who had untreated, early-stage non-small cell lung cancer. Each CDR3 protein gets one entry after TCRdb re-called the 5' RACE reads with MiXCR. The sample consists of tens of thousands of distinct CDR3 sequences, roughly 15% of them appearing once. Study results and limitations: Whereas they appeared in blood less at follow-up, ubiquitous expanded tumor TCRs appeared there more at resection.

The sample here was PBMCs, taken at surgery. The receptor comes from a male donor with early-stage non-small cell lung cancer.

As DNA, the CDR3 is TGCGCCAGCAGCTTGGGACAATTAGACACCGGGGAGCTGTTTTTT. This codes for CASSLGQLDTGELFF. The chain joins TRBV5-1 to TRBJ2-2; D gene ambiguous. The CDR3 has 15 residues. V dropped 0 bases and J dropped 3 bases, with 9 bases sitting between them. Germline values: CDR1 SGHRS, CDR2 YFSETQ.